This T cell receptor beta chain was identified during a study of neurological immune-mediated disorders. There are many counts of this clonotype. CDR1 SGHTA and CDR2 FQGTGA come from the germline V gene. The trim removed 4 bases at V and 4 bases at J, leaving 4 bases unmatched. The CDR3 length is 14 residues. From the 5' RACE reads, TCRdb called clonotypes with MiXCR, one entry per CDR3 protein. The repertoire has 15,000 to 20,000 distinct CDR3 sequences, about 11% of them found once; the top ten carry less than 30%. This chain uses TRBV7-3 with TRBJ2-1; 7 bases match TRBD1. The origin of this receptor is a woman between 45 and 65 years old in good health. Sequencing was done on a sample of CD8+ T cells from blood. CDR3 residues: CASSSRQGYNEQFF. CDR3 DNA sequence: TGTGCCAGCAGCTCTCGACAGGGTTACAATGAGCAGTTCTTC.